What follows describes a single TCR beta chain. Antigen: not known. A junction end diverges from the germline sequence, so it may reflect a read error. This record comes from a study of tumor-infiltrating lymphocytes in primary liver carcinoma. Study-level information: Staging of the tumors gave T1-T3 N0M0, with widths of roughly 4 to 11 cm.

Study-level results: Only about 8-25% of top clones showed up in all five tumor regions.

Making TCR beta cDNA involved 400 to 600 ng total RNA and a constant-region primer. Sequencing libraries for TCR beta derived from three nested multiplex PCR rounds that used slightly modified ARM-PCR. With TRBV1-TRBV30 forward primers and a C-beta reverse primer, the first two PCR rounds were run for approximately 10 cycles each. One entry per CDR3 protein, called by TCRdb with MiXCR from the multiplex PCR reads. The sample gives roughly 100,000 distinct CDR3 sequences, roughly 80% of which show up once; approximately 18% is in the top ten. Each 20-30 mg portion of unsorted bulk tissue served as the source for co-extraction of RNA and DNA. The patients, who had chronic HBV infection, were treatment-naive (untreated). For each tumor, five separate regions were sampled. The CDR3 spans 17 residues. The germline V gene encodes CDR1 MNHNS and CDR2 SASEGT.

The chain links TRBV6-1 to TRBJ2-4; 9 bases match TRBD1. The receptor was isolated from a middle-aged man with primary liver carcinoma and hepatitis B virus infection. The sequenced sample was liver tumor tissue from sampling region 3. Sample subset: tumor region T3, left-lateral pole. For the CDR3, the DNA is TGTGCCAGCAGTGTACCGGGACAGGGTGCGGTCAAAAAGATTCAGTACTTC. It translates to CASSVPGQGAVKKIQYF.